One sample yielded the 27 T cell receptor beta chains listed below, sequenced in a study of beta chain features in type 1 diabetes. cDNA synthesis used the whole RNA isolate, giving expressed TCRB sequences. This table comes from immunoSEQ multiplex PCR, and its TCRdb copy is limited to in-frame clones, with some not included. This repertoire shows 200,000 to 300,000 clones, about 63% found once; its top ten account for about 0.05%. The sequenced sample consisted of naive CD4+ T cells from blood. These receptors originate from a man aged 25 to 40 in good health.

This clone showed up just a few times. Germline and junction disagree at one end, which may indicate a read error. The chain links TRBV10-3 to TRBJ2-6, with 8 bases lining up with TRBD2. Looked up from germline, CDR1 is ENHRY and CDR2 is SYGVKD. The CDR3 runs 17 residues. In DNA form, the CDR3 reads TGTGCCATCAATGAGCGAGCGGGGGTAACTGGGGCCAACGTCCTGACTTTC. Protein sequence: CAINERAGVTGANVLTF.

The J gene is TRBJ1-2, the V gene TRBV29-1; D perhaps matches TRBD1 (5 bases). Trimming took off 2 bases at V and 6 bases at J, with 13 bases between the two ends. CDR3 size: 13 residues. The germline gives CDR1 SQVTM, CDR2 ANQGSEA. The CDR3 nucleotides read TGCAGCGTTGAATTGGAGAGAGGGGATGGCTACACCTTC. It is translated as CSVELERGDGYTF.

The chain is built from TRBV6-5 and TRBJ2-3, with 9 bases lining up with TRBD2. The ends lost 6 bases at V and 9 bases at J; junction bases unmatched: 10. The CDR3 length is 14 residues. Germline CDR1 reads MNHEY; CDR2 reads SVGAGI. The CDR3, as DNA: TGTGCCAGCAGAAGGACTAGCGACCCAGCGACGCAGTATTTT. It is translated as CASRRTSDPATQYF.

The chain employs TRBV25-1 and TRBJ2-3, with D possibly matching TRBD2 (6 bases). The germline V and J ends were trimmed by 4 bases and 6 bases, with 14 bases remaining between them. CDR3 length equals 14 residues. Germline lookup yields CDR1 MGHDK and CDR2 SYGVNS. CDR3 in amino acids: CASSGGVSLDTQYF. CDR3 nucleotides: TGTGCCAGCAGTGGCGGGGTATCGCTCGATACGCAGTATTTT.

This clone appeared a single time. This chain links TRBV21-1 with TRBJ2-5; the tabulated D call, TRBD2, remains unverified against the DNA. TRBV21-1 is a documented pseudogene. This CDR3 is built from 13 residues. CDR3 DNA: TGTGCCAGCAGCACTAGCGAACAAGAGACCCAGTACTTC. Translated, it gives CASSTSEQETQYF.

The CDR3 nucleotides are TGTGCCAGCAGAGGGACAGGCACAGATACGCAGTATTTT. Amino acids: CASRGTGTDTQYF. The chain is built from TRBV6-5 and TRBJ2-3; 7 bases align to TRBD1. The CDR3 consists of 13 residues. J lost 1 base, V lost 6 bases, and 1 base had no gene match. Germline values: CDR1 MNHEY, CDR2 SVGAGI.

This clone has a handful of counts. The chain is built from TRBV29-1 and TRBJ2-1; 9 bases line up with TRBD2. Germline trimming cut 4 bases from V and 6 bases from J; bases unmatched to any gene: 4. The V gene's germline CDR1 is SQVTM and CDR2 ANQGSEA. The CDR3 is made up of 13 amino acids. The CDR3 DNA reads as TGCAGCGTTGTGTCTAGCGGGACCAATGAGCAGTTCTTC. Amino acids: CSVVSSGTNEQFF.

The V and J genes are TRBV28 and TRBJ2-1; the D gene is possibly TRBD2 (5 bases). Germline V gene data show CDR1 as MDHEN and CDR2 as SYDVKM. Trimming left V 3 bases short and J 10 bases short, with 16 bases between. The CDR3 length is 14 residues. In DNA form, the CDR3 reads TGTGCCAGCAGTTTTAGGCCTAGCATGACGGAGCAGTTCTTC. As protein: CASSFRPSMTEQFF.

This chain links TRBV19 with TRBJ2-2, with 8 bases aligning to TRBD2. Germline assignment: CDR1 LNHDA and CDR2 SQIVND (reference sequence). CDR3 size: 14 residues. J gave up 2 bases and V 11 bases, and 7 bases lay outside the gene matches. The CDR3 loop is CASESGGNTGELFF. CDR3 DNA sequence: TGTGCCTCAGAAAGCGGGGGCAACACCGGGGAGCTGTTTTTT.

The CDR3 loop is CASSFIARGGVERYNEQFF. In DNA, the CDR3 is TGTGCCAGCAGTTTTATTGCAAGGGGTGGTGTAGAAAGGTACAATGAGCAGTTCTTC. V is TRBV28 and J is TRBJ2-1, with D possibly TRBD1 on 5 matching bases. The CDR3 has 19 residues. The V gene lost 3 bases and the J gene lost 4 bases, with 25 bases spanning the gap. The germline gives CDR1 MDHEN, CDR2 SYDVKM.

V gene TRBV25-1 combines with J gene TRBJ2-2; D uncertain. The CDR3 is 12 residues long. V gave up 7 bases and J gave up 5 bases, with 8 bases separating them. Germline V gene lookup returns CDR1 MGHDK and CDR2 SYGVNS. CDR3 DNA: TGTGCCAGCAAGTCGGCGACCGGGGAGCTGTTTTTT. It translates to CASKSATGELFF.

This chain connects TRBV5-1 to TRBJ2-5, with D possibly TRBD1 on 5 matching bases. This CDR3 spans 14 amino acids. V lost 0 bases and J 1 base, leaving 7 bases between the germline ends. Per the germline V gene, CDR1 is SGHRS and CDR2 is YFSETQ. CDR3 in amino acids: CASSLGRVQETQYF. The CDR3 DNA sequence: TGCGCCAGCAGCTTGGGCAGGGTCCAAGAGACCCAGTACTTC. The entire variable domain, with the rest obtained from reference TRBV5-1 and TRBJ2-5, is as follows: KAGVTQTPRYLIKTRGQQVTLSCSPISGHRSVSWYQQTPGQGLQFLFEYFSETQRNKGNFPGRFSGRQFSNSRSEMNVSTLELGDSALYLCASSLGRVQETQYFGPGTRLLVL.

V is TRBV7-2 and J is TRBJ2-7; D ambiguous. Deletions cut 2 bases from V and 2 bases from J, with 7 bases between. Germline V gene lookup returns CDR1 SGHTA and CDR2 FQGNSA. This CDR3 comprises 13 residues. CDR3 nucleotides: TGTGCCAGCAGCTTAAACGGGCCCTACGAGCAGTACTTC. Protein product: CASSLNGPYEQYF.

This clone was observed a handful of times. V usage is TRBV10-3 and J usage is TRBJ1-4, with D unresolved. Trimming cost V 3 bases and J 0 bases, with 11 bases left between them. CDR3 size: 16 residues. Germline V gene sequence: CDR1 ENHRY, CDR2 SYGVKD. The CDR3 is CAISDKGDATNEKLFF. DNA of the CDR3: TGTGCCATCAGTGATAAGGGAGATGCAACTAATGAAAAACTGTTTTTT.

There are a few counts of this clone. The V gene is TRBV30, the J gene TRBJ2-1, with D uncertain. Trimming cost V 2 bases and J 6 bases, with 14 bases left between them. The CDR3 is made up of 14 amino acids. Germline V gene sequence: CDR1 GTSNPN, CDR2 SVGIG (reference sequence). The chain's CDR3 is CAWSQSSTSNEQFF. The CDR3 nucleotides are TGTGCCTGGAGTCAGAGTTCTACAAGCAATGAGCAGTTCTTC. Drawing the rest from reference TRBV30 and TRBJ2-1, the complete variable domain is SQTIHQWPATLVQPVGSPLSLECTVEGTSNPNLYWYRQAAGRGLQLLFYSVGIGQISSEVPQNLSASRPQDRQFILSSKKLLLSDSGFYLCAWSQSSTSNEQFFGPGTRLTVL.

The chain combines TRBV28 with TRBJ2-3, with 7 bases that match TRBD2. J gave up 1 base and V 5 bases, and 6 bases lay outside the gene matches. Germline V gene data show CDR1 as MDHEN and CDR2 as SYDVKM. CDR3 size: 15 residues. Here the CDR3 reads CASSLSGYGTDTQYF. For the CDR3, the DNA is TGTGCCAGCAGTCTTAGCGGGTATGGCACAGATACGCAGTATTTT.

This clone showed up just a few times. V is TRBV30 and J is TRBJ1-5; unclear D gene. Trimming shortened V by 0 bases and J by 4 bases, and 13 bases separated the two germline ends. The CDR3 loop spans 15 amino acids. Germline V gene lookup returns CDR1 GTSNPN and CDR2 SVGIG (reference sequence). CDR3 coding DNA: TGTGCCTGGAGTGTATACTCAGGATCGAATCAGCCCCAGCATTTT. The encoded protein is CAWSVYSGSNQPQHF.

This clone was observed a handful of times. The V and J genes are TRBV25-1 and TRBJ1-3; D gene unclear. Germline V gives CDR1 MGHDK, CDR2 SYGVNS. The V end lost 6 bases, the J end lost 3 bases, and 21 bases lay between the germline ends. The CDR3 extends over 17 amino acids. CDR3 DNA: TGTGCCAGCAGAGGGAACAGCGGAGGTCCTCGTGGAAACACCATATATTTT. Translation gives CASRGNSGGPRGNTIYF. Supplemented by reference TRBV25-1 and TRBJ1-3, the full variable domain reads EADIYQTPRYLVIGTGKKITLECSQTMGHDKMYWYQQDPGMELHLIHYSYGVNSTEKGDLSSESTVSRIRTEHFPLTLESARPSHTSQYLCASRGNSGGPRGNTIYFGEGSWLTVV.

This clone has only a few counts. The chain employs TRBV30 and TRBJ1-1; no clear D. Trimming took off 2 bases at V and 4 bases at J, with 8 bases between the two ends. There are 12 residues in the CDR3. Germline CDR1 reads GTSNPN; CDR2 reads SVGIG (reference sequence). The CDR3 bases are TGTGCCTGGAGTCTTGGGAGCACTGAAGCTTTCTTT. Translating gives CAWSLGSTEAFF. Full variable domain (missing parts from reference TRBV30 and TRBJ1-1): SQTIHQWPATLVQPVGSPLSLECTVEGTSNPNLYWYRQAAGRGLQLLFYSVGIGQISSEVPQNLSASRPQDRQFILSSKKLLLSDSGFYLCAWSLGSTEAFFGQGTRLTVV.

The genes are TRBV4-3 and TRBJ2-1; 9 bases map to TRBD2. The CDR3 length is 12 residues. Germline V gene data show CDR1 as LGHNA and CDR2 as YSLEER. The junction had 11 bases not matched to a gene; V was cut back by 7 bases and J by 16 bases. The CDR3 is CASTNPGGLAFF. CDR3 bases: TGCGCCAGCACAAACCCCGGGGGACTAGCCTTCTTC.

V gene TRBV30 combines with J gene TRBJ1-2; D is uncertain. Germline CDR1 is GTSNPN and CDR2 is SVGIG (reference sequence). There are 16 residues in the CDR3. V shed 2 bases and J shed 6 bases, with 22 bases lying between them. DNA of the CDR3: TGTGCCTGGAGTAATCAACCGAACACCGCGTTCCATGGCTACACCTTC. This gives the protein CAWSNQPNTAFHGYTF.

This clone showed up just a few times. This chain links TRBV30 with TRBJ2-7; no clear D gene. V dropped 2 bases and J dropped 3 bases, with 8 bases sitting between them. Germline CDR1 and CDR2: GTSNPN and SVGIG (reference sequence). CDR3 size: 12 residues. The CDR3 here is CAWSRRFYEQYF. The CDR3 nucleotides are TGTGCCTGGAGTAGGCGGTTCTACGAGCAGTACTTC.

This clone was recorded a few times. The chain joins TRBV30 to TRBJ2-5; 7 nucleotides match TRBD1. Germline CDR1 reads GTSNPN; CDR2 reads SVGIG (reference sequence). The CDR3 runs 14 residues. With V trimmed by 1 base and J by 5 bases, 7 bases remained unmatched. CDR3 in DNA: TGTGCCTGGAGTGGGATAGGGGGCTTGGAGACCCAGTACTTC. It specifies CAWSGIGGLETQYF.

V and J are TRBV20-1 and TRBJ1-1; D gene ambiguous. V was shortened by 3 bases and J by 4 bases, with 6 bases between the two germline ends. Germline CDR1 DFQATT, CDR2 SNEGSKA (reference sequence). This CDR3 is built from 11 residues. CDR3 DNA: TGCAGTGCTAGTTACTTCACTGAAGCTTTCTTT. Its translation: CSASYFTEAFF.

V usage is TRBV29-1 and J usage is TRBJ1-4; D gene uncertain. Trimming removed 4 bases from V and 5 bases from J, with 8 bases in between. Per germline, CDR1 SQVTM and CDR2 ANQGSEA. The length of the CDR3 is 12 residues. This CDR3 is CSVVGPNEKLFF. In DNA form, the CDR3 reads TGCAGCGTTGTAGGGCCGAATGAAAAACTGTTTTTT.

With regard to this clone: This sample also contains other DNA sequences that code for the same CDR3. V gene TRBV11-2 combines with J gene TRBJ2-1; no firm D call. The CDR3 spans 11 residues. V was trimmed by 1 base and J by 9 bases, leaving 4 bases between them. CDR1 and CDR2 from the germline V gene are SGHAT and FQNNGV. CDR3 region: CASSLGGEQFF. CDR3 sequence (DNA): TGTGCCAGCAGCTTAGGAGGTGAGCAGTTCTTC.

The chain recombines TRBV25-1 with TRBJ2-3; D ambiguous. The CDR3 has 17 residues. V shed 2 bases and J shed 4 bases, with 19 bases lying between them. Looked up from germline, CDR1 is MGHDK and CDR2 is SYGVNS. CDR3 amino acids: CASSEPPFGAGADTQYF. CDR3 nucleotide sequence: TGTGCCAGCAGTGAACCCCCGTTCGGCGCCGGCGCAGATACGCAGTATTTT.